Below are 28 T cell receptor beta chains sequenced from a single sample in a study of blood T cell repertoires in COVID-19. Produced via immunoSEQ multiplex PCR; TCRdb's table is partial and in-frame only. The sample carries approximately 89,000 clones, about 80% recorded once. Material for sequencing was peripheral blood. The receptors were gathered from a human donor in a cohort sampled during active COVID-19.

V is TRBV12-3 or TRBV12-4 and J is TRBJ2-7; 7 nucleotides agree with TRBD2. The CDR3 runs to 13 residues. The trim removed 8 bases at V and 3 bases at J, leaving 7 bases unmatched. The CDR3 coding sequence is TGTGCCAGCGTGGGGGAGGGGCTCTACGAGCAGTACTTC. This translates into CASVGEGLYEQYF.

The V call is TRBV28, the J call TRBJ2-7; D is uncertain. V lost 5 bases, J lost 2 bases, and 13 bases lay in between. This CDR3 has 14 amino acids. CDR1 is MDHEN, CDR2 SYDVKM, per germline. Here the CDR3 DNA reads TGTGCCAGCAGTCCACCAGACACAGCCTACGAGCAGTACTTC. Translated, it gives CASSPPDTAYEQYF.

The J gene is TRBJ1-4, the V gene TRBV3-1 (or the pseudogene TRBV3-2), with a weak D call TRBD1 (6 bases). V lost 2 bases and J 3 bases, leaving 7 bases between the germline ends. The length of the CDR3 is 14 residues. Germline lookup yields CDR1 LGHDT and CDR2 YNNKEL (reference sequence). CDR3 sequence: CASSQQGSNEKLFF. CDR3 nucleotides: TGTGCCAGCAGCCAACAGGGGTCTAATGAAAAACTGTTTTTT.

This chain links TRBV7-9 with TRBJ2-3, with D maybe TRBD2 (5 bases). Germline V CDR1 and CDR2: SEHNR, FQNEAQ (reference sequence). This CDR3 has 14 amino acids. Between the trimmed V and J ends, which lost 3 bases and 10 bases, there was a span of 17 bases. CDR3 coding DNA: TGTGCCAGCAGCTTTGGTGTCGGACCGGAGGCGCAGTATTTT. It codes for CASSFGVGPEAQYF.

The genes are TRBV4-2 and TRBJ2-1, with a tentative D call TRBD2 (5 bases). The CDR3 loop spans 15 amino acids. Trimming removed 4 bases from V and 6 bases from J, with 16 bases in between. CDR1 LGHNA and CDR2 YNFKEQ come from the germline V gene. The CDR3 reads CASSPGIQKGNEQFF. The CDR3 DNA is TGTGCCAGCAGCCCCGGGATTCAAAAGGGCAATGAGCAGTTCTTC.

This clone was counted once. This chain links TRBV24-1 with TRBJ2-7; 8 positions agree with TRBD2. CDR1 is KGHDR, CDR2 SFDVKD, per germline. This CDR3 has 19 residues. With 0 bases clipped from V and 3 bases from J, the junction kept 15 bases outside the gene matches. CDR3 protein: CATSDLHMGGKRESYEQYF. The CDR3 nucleotides are TGTGCCACCAGTGATTTGCACATGGGGGGTAAGCGGGAGAGCTACGAGCAGTACTTC.

This clone has a handful of counts. This chain connects TRBV5-1 to TRBJ2-7, with unresolved D. CDR1 is SGHRS and CDR2 is YFSETQ in the germline V gene. The ends were cut back, 7 bases at V and 0 bases at J, with 8 bases in the middle. This CDR3 spans 12 amino acids. The CDR3 DNA reads as TGCGCCAGCGCTGGCCACTCCTACGAGCAGTACTTC. Its protein product is CASAGHSYEQYF.

This chain uses TRBV3-1 (or the pseudogene TRBV3-2) with TRBJ1-3; D not certain. The germline V gene has CDR1 LGHDT and CDR2 YNNKEL (reference sequence). This CDR3 has 18 amino acids. V gave up 0 bases and J gave up 0 bases, with 15 bases separating them. The CDR3 region has the DNA TGTGCCAGCAGCCAAGATCGGAGGAGGTTTCGCTCTGGAAACACCATATATTTT. This codes for CASSQDRRRFRSGNTIYF.

This sequence joins TRBV28 and TRBJ1-6; D is ambiguous. V was cut by 6 bases and J by 3 bases, with 9 bases left in between. In germline, CDR1 is MDHEN, CDR2 SYDVKM. CDR3 length: 14 residues. CDR3 residues: CASSQVFYNSPLHF. Written as DNA, the CDR3 is TGTGCCAGCAGCCAGGTTTTCTATAATTCACCCCTCCACTTT.

The V and J genes are TRBV18 and TRBJ2-1; 9 bases are shared with TRBD1. V gave up 2 bases and J gave up 6 bases; unmatched junction bases: 2. This CDR3 region has 14 residues. Looked up from germline, CDR1 is KGHSH and CDR2 is LQKENI. CDR3 residues: CASSPMGQGNEQFF. The CDR3 nucleotides read TGTGCCAGCTCACCAATGGGACAGGGCAATGAGCAGTTCTTC.

The chain joins TRBV10-1 to TRBJ2-7; weak D call: TRBD2 (5 bases). The ends were cut back, 3 bases at V and 2 bases at J, with 17 bases in the middle. In germline, CDR1 is WNHNN, CDR2 SYGVQD (reference sequence). The CDR3 spans 16 residues. The CDR3 region has the DNA TGCGCCAGCAGTGATACCTGGACTGATAACCCCTACGAGCAGTACTTC. It translates to CASSDTWTDNPYEQYF.

The DNA for the CDR3 is TGTGCCAGCAGCCAAGTTGGGGGGGATAATTCACCCCTCCACTTT. Translating it yields CASSQVGGDNSPLHF. J is TRBJ1-6 and V is TRBV3-1 (or the pseudogene TRBV3-2); tentatively, D is TRBD1 (5 bases). CDR3 length: 15 amino acids. Germline V gives CDR1 LGHDT, CDR2 YNNKEL (reference sequence). Deletions cut 1 base from V and 5 bases from J, with 9 bases between.

V is TRBV7-3 and J is TRBJ2-7; 9 bases are shared with TRBD2. The CDR3 is 15 residues long. V was clipped by 2 bases and J by 2 bases; unmatched bases: 4. Germline-derived CDR1 and CDR2 are SGHTA and FQGTGA. CDR3: CASSLGLAGPYEQYF. DNA of the CDR3: TGTGCCAGCAGCTTAGGGCTAGCGGGACCCTACGAGCAGTACTTC. Using reference TRBV7-3 and TRBJ2-7 for the parts outside the CDR3, the full variable domain is GAGVSQTPSNKVTEKGKYVELRCDPISGHTALYWYRQSLGQGPEFLIYFQGTGAADDSGLPNDRFFAVRPEGSVSTLKIQRTERGDSAVYLCASSLGLAGPYEQYFGPGTRLTVT.

The V call is TRBV6-6, the J call TRBJ2-1; TRBD2 agrees at 7 bases. The ends lost 7 bases at V and 9 bases at J; junction bases unmatched: 12. In germline, CDR1 is MNHNY, CDR2 SVGAGI (reference sequence). The CDR3 has 14 residues. This CDR3 reads CASKRTTAGVEQFF. The CDR3 DNA reads as TGTGCCAGCAAGAGGACTACGGCGGGAGTTGAGCAGTTCTTC.

This chain links TRBV27 with TRBJ2-3; D gene unclear. CDR1 and CDR2 (germline): MNHEY, SMNVEV (reference sequence). The CDR3 extends over 13 amino acids. Deletions cut 6 bases from V and 1 base from J, with 8 bases between. Here the CDR3 DNA reads TGTGCCAGCAGCCTTGCGGGCACAGATACGCAGTATTTT. It codes for CASSLAGTDTQYF.

This clone has a handful of counts. This chain links TRBV10-2 with TRBJ1-4, with 7 positions matching TRBD1. Germline CDR1 WSHSY, CDR2 SAAADI. The CDR3 is 15 amino acids. J was trimmed by 10 bases and V by 2 bases; bases with no gene match: 10. The CDR3 region is CASSEPGLSGGKLFF. In DNA, the CDR3 is TGCGCCAGCAGTGAGCCGGGACTCTCAGGGGGAAAACTGTTTTTT.

V usage is TRBV2 and J usage is TRBJ1-1, with D possibly matching TRBD1 (6 bases). Germline V lookup: CDR1 SNHLY, CDR2 FYNNEI. The ends were cut back, 11 bases at V and 1 base at J, with 11 bases in the middle. This CDR3 spans 12 amino acids. CDR3 in amino acids: CAGSRGNTEAFF. The CDR3 DNA sequence: TGTGCCGGATCCAGGGGGAACACTGAAGCTTTCTTT.

The chain has TRBV24-1 and TRBJ2-7, with 8 bases lining up with TRBD2. The V gene end was trimmed by 10 bases and the J gene end by 0 bases; junction bases not matched to a gene: 4. The CDR3 spans 13 residues. CDR1 KGHDR and CDR2 SFDVKD come from the germline V gene. This chain's CDR3 is CATISGDSYEQYF. The CDR3 nucleotides read TGTGCCACGATTAGCGGGGACTCCTACGAGCAGTACTTC.

The chain is built from TRBV10-3 and TRBJ1-4; 10 positions agree with TRBD1. CDR1 ENHRY and CDR2 SYGVKD come from the germline V gene. This CDR3 comprises 15 residues. V was clipped by 0 bases and J by 5 bases; unmatched bases: 0. The CDR3: CAISESGQGNEKLFF. CDR3 coding DNA: TGTGCCATCAGTGAGTCGGGACAGGGGAATGAAAAACTGTTTTTT.

The genes are TRBV3-1 (or the pseudogene TRBV3-2) and TRBJ1-3; unclear D gene. V was cut by 0 bases and J by 4 bases, with 7 bases left in between. The germline V gene encodes CDR1 LGHDT and CDR2 YNNKEL (reference sequence). The CDR3 runs to 14 residues. Here the CDR3 reads CASSQETEGNTIYF. CDR3 DNA sequence: TGTGCCAGCAGCCAAGAAACGGAGGGAAACACCATATATTTT.

The gene calls are TRBV9 and TRBJ1-1, with D maybe TRBD1 (5 bases). Germline values: CDR1 SGDLS, CDR2 YYNGEE. The CDR3 runs 14 residues. The ends were cut back, 4 bases at V and 6 bases at J, with 16 bases in the middle. CDR3 DNA sequence: TGTGCCAGCAGCCTAAGGCCCGGGGGGGCTGAAGCTTTCTTT. As protein: CASSLRPGGAEAFF.

The chain has TRBV7-9 and TRBJ1-5; 9 bases map to TRBD1. V lost 6 bases, J lost 7 bases, and 7 bases stayed unmatched. Germline CDR1 and CDR2: SEHNR and FQNEAQ (reference sequence). CDR3 length equals 14 residues. CDR3 amino acids: CASSPWTGEQPQHF. The CDR3 DNA reads TGTGCCAGCAGTCCCTGGACAGGGGAACAGCCCCAGCATTTT.

The chain combines TRBV15 with TRBJ1-2; D is perhaps TRBD1 (6 bases). Trimming shortened V by 3 bases and J by 8 bases, and 10 bases separated the two germline ends. CDR1 and CDR2 (germline): LNHNV, YYDKDF (reference sequence). The CDR3 has 12 residues. CDR3 DNA sequence: TGTGCCACCAGCAGCTTTACAGGGGGCTACACCTTC. Its protein is CATSSFTGGYTF. The whole variable domain, remainder taken from reference TRBV15 and TRBJ1-2, is DAMVIQNPRYQVTQFGKPVTLSCSQTLNHNVMYWYQQKSSQAPKLLFHYYDKDFNNEADTPDNFQSRRPNTSFCFLDIRSPGLGDTAMYLCATSSFTGGYTFGSGTRLTVV.

The chain joins TRBV3-1 (or the pseudogene TRBV3-2) to TRBJ1-5; TRBD1 aligns across 12 bases. The CDR3 runs 15 residues. Germline trimming cut 3 bases from V and 6 bases from J; bases unmatched to any gene: 3. In germline, CDR1 is LGHDT, CDR2 YNNKEL (reference sequence). The CDR3 reads CASSHGTGGGQPQHF. The DNA of the CDR3 is TGTGCCAGCAGCCACGGGACAGGGGGCGGTCAGCCCCAGCATTTT.

Concerning this clone: The same CDR3 arises from other DNA sequences in this sample as well. The genes are TRBV5-6 and TRBJ2-7; 7 positions match TRBD1. Germline V gene lookup returns CDR1 SGHDT and CDR2 YYEEEE. V lost 4 bases, J lost 2 bases, and 3 bases stayed unmatched. The CDR3 has 13 amino acids. As DNA, the CDR3 is TGTGCCAGCAGCGTTGGGACAGCCTACGAGCAGTACTTC. It yields the protein CASSVGTAYEQYF.

This rearrangement joins TRBV5-1 to TRBJ1-1, with 8 bases lining up with TRBD1. The V segment lost 7 bases and the J segment 1 base; nucleotides outside the gene matches: 6. This CDR3 is 14 amino acids long. The germline CDR1 and CDR2 sequences are SGHRS and YFSETQ. Here the CDR3 reads CASARTGKNTEAFF. The CDR3 DNA reads TGCGCCAGCGCCCGGACAGGGAAGAACACTGAAGCTTTCTTT.

The chain links TRBV6-5 to TRBJ2-7, with TRBD2 matching over 9 bases. The CDR3 has 15 amino acids. Trimming removed 4 bases from V and 3 bases from J; junction bases left unmatched: 7. Per germline, CDR1 MNHEY and CDR2 SVGAGI. In DNA form, the CDR3 reads TGTGCCAGCAGTTCCGGGACTAGCCGAGACTACGAGCAGTACTTC. Protein sequence: CASSSGTSRDYEQYF.

The rearrangement links TRBV10-3 to TRBJ2-7, with TRBD1 identical over 9 bases. CDR1 and CDR2 (germline): ENHRY, SYGVKD. V shed 6 bases and J 5 bases; nucleotides not matched to a gene: 14. This CDR3 has 16 residues. The DNA of the CDR3 is TGTGCCATCAGCCGAGTTTTGAGGGACAGGGCCCACGAGCAGTACTTC. Its translation is CAISRVLRDRAHEQYF.